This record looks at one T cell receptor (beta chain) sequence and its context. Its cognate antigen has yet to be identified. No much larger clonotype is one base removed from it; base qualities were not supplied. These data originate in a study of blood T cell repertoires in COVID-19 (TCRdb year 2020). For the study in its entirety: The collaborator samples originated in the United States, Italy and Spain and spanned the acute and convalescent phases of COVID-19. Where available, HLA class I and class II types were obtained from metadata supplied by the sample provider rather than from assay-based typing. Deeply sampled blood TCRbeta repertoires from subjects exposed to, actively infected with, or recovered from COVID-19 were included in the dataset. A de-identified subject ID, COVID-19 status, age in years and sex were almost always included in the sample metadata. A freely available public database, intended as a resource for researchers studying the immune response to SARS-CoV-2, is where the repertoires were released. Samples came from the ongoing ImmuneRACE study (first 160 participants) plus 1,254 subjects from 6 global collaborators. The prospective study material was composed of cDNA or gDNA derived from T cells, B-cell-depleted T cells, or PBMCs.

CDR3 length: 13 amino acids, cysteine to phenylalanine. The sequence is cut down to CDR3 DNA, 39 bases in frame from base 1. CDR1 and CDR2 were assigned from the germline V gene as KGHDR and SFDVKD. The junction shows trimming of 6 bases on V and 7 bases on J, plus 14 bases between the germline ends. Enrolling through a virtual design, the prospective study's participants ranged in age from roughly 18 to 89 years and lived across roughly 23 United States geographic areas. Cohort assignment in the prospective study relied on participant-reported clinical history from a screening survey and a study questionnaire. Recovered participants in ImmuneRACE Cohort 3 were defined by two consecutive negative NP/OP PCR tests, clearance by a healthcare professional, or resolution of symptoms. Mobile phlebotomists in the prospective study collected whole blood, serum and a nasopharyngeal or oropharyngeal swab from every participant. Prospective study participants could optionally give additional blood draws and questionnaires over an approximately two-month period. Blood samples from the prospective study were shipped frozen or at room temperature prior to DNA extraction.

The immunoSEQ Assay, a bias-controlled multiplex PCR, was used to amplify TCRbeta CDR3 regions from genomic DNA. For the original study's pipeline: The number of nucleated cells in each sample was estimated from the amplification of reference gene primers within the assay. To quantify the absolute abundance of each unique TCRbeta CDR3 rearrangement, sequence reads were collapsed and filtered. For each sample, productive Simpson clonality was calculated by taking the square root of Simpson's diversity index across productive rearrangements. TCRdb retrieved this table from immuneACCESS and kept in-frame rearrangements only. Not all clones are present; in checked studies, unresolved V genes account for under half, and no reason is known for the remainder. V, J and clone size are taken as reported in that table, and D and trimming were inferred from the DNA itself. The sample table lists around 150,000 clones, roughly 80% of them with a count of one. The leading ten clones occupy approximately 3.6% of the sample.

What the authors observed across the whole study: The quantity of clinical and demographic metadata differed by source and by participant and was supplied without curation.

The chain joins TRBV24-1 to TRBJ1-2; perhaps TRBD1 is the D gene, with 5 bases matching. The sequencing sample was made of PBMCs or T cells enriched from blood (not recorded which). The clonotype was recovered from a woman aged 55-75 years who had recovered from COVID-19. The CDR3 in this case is CATSRGRISGYTF. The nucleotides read TGTGCCACCAGTAGGGGCAGGATCAGTGGCTACACCTTC.